One and the same sample provided the 28 T cell receptor beta chains below, sequenced in a study of cytomegalovirus exposure and HLA in healthy donors. Both 60 Vbeta primers and 13 Jbeta primers went into the PCR. Clones were sequenced by immunoSEQ multiplex PCR, and TCRdb holds only the in-frame ones, with some missing. Here the sample spans fewer than 200,000 clones, approximately 84% being singletons. Source material: PBMCs. These receptors came from a girl under three years old in good health and CMV-seronegative.

This clone was counted a few times. The chain employs TRBV30 and TRBJ1-5; possibly TRBD1 for D (6 bases). Germline lookup yields CDR1 GTSNPN and CDR2 SVGIG (reference sequence). V lost 1 base to trimming and J lost 6 bases, with 10 bases between them. CDR3 length: 13 residues. CDR3 in amino acids: CAWSAQGTQPQHF. CDR3 bases: TGTGCCTGGAGTGCACAGGGTACTCAGCCCCAGCATTTT.

The gene calls are TRBV4-1 and TRBJ1-2; perhaps TRBD1 as D (6 bases). This CDR3 spans 17 amino acids. With 3 bases removed from V and 2 bases from J, the gap between germline ends came to 19 bases. Germline assignment: CDR1 MGHRA and CDR2 YSYEKL. CDR3 sequence: CASSQGGVQGSNYGYTF. CDR3 sequence (DNA): TGCGCCAGCAGCCAGGGGGGGGTACAGGGATCCAACTATGGCTACACCTTC.

The chain uses TRBV7-6 and TRBJ1-1; the D gene is possibly TRBD1 (6 bases). V shed 5 bases and J shed 1 base, with 17 bases lying between them. The CDR3 is 16 amino acids. The V gene's germline CDR1 is SGHVS and CDR2 FNYEAQ. CDR3 sequence: CASSLGGGLGNTEAFF. CDR3 sequence (DNA): TGTGCCAGCAGCCTAGGGGGGGGTCTCGGGAACACTGAAGCTTTCTTT.

In the case of this clone: At one boundary the junction diverges from the germline segment, which might be a read error. V gene TRBV7-3 combines with J gene TRBJ2-7; D might be TRBD1 (6 bases). This CDR3 contains 14 residues. CDR1 and CDR2 (germline): SGHTA, FQGTGA. The CDR3 is CANSFLSRGHEQYF. CDR3 DNA: TGTGCCAACAGCTTCCTCTCCAGGGGCCACGAGCAGTACTTC.

The chain employs TRBV19 and TRBJ2-3; possible D gene TRBD2, 6 bases. Germline-derived CDR1 and CDR2 are LNHDA and SQIVND (reference sequence). The CDR3 is 15 amino acids. The V end was cut by 2 bases, the J end by 4 bases, with 13 bases between. CDR3 DNA sequence: TGTGCCAGTAGTATAATCGGGGGAGAGGCAGATACGCAGTATTTT. Translating gives CASSIIGGEADTQYF. Full variable domain (missing parts from reference TRBV19 and TRBJ2-3): DGGITQSPKYLFRKEGQNVTLSCEQNLNHDAMYWYRQDPGQGLRLIYYSQIVNDFQKGDIAEGYSVSREKKESFPLTVTSAQKNPTAFYLCASSIIGGEADTQYFGPGTRLTVL.

The CDR3, as DNA: TGCGCCAGCAGCCAAGACACTAGCAGGAAAAACATTCAGTACTTC. It is translated as CASSQDTSRKNIQYF. V is TRBV4-3 and J is TRBJ2-4; possible D gene TRBD2, 6 bases. Trimming cost V 0 bases and J 4 bases, with 10 bases left between them. CDR1 and CDR2 from the germline V gene are LGHNA and YSLEER. This CDR3 is 15 amino acids long.

CDR3 bases: TGTGCCAGCAGCCAACGGGGACTAGCGGGGGCTGGGCAGTTCTTC. This sequence encodes CASSQRGLAGAGQFF. The chain employs TRBV4-2 and TRBJ2-1; TRBD2 agrees at 14 bases. Germline CDR1 LGHNA, CDR2 YNFKEQ. V was clipped by 2 bases and J by 12 bases; unmatched bases: 6. The CDR3 consists of 15 residues.

This chain uses TRBV5-8 with TRBJ2-1; 7 bases map to TRBD1. The trim removed 2 bases at V and 9 bases at J, leaving 5 bases unmatched. Germline assignment: CDR1 SGHTS and CDR2 YDEGEE. This CDR3 contains 13 residues. CDR3 in DNA: TGTGCCAGCAGCTTCACAGGGGTGGGTGAGCAGTTCTTC. Translated, it gives CASSFTGVGEQFF.

With respect to this clone: Compared with germline, one end of the junction differs, possibly owing to a read error. The genes are TRBV7-9 and TRBJ2-5; the match to TRBD1 covers 8 bases. The CDR3 spans 17 residues. The germline V gene encodes CDR1 SEHNR and CDR2 FQNEAQ (reference sequence). Here the CDR3 reads CSSSLGKGRGRKETQYF. The CDR3 DNA sequence: TGTTCCAGCAGCTTGGGAAAGGGCAGGGGGCGTAAAGAGACCCAGTACTTC.

This clone has more than one count but fewer than ten. The rearrangement uses TRBV5-4 and TRBJ2-5, with D tentatively TRBD1 (6 bases). The CDR3 is 14 amino acids. V lost 0 bases to trimming and J lost 6 bases, with 12 bases between them. Germline V gene sequence: CDR1 SGHNT, CDR2 YYREEE (reference sequence). The CDR3 coding sequence is TGTGCCAGCAGCTTGGGATCAGGGGAGAAGACCCAGTACTTC. This codes for CASSLGSGEKTQYF.

This clone was counted only a few times. The CDR3 sequence: CASSAQGSGPGNTIYF. CDR3 in DNA: TGTGCCAGCAGTGCGCAAGGTTCAGGTCCCGGAAACACCATATATTTT. The V call is TRBV25-1, the J call TRBJ1-3; D gene unclear. The germline V and J ends were trimmed by 4 bases and 4 bases, with 17 bases remaining between them. CDR3 length: 16 amino acids. CDR1 and CDR2 from the germline V gene are MGHDK and SYGVNS. The whole variable domain, filled in from reference TRBV25-1 and TRBJ1-3, reads EADIYQTPRYLVIGTGKKITLECSQTMGHDKMYWYQQDPGMELHLIHYSYGVNSTEKGDLSSESTVSRIRTEHFPLTLESARPSHTSQYLCASSAQGSGPGNTIYFGEGSWLTVV.

V and J are TRBV30 and TRBJ1-1; 7 bases match TRBD1. Germline V gene data show CDR1 as GTSNPN and CDR2 as SVGIG (reference sequence). The CDR3 has 15 residues. With 0 bases clipped from V and 11 bases from J, the junction kept 15 bases outside the gene matches. CDR3 amino acids: CAWSVPTGIIVGAFF. The CDR3 DNA is TGTGCCTGGAGTGTACCGACAGGGATAATAGTCGGGGCTTTCTTT.

This clone was counted between two and nine times. V and J are TRBV29-1 and TRBJ1-2; tentatively, D is TRBD1 (6 bases). V was shortened by 3 bases and J by 3 bases, with 14 bases between the two germline ends. Per germline, CDR1 SQVTM and CDR2 ANQGSEA. This CDR3 is 14 amino acids long. CDR3 residues: CSVERDKFYYGYTF. For the CDR3, the DNA is TGCAGCGTTGAGAGGGACAAGTTTTACTATGGCTACACCTTC.

This clone appeared once. In DNA form, the CDR3 reads TGCGCCAGCAGCTTGGGACAGGTCTATAATTCACCCCTCCACTTT. Translation gives CASSLGQVYNSPLHF. The V and J genes are TRBV5-1 and TRBJ1-6; tentative D call: TRBD1 (6 bases). Per the germline V gene, CDR1 is SGHRS and CDR2 is YFSETQ. The germline V and J ends were trimmed by 0 bases and 3 bases, with 7 bases remaining between them. CDR3 length equals 15 residues.

The chain has TRBV19 and TRBJ2-5; possibly TRBD2 for D (6 bases). The CDR3 sequence is 14 residues long. The V end lost 3 bases, the J end lost 6 bases, and 14 bases lay between the germline ends. Germline CDR1 and CDR2: LNHDA and SQIVND (reference sequence). The CDR3 region has the DNA TGTGCCAGTAGTATGTCTGCTAGCGTACAGACCCAGTACTTC. Its translation: CASSMSASVQTQYF.

V usage is TRBV5-1 and J usage is TRBJ2-2; the match to TRBD2 covers 7 bases. CDR1 is SGHRS, CDR2 YFSETQ, per germline. Trimming took 5 bases from V and 1 from J; bases not matched to a gene: 8. This CDR3 region has 16 residues. CDR3 DNA: TGCGCCAGCAGTAAGGGGATAGCGGGGAACACCGGGGAGCTGTTTTTT. Amino acids: CASSKGIAGNTGELFF.

The rearrangement links TRBV4-2 to TRBJ1-1; D uncertain. The CDR3 is made up of 15 amino acids. Germline CDR1 LGHNA, CDR2 YNFKEQ. V shed 1 base and J shed 2 bases, with 11 bases lying between them. Written as DNA, the CDR3 is TGTGCCAGCAGCCAAGGGAGGCCAGAAAACACTGAAGCTTTCTTT. Amino acid sequence: CASSQGRPENTEAFF.

V usage is TRBV27 and J usage is TRBJ2-1; 9 bases fit TRBD2. This CDR3 is built from 15 residues. V lost 2 bases and J lost 7; bases outside the gene matches: 6. Germline loops: CDR1 MNHEY, CDR2 SMNVEV (reference sequence). This chain's CDR3 is CASSLTLAGWNEQFF. DNA for the CDR3: TGTGCCAGCAGTTTAACTCTAGCGGGGTGGAATGAGCAGTTCTTC.

The gene calls are TRBV7-9 and TRBJ2-7, with D possibly TRBD1 on 5 matching bases. The CDR3 is 17 residues long. Deletions cut 2 bases from V and 1 base from J, with 18 bases between. Germline values: CDR1 SEHNR, CDR2 FQNEAQ (reference sequence). This CDR3 is CASSLKDGRAFSYEQYF. CDR3 coding DNA: TGTGCCAGCAGCTTAAAGGATGGCAGGGCGTTTTCCTACGAGCAGTACTTC.

This sequence joins TRBV19 and TRBJ2-7, with D possibly TRBD1 on 5 matching bases. The germline V gene encodes CDR1 LNHDA and CDR2 SQIVND (reference sequence). Trimming stripped 3 bases from V and 3 bases from J, with 24 bases between. This CDR3 comprises 18 residues. CDR3 nucleotides: TGTGCCAGTAGTATTTTTGCCAGGGAAGCCAGTGGGCTCTACGAGCAGTACTTC. This codes for CASSIFAREASGLYEQYF.

J is TRBJ2-3 and V is TRBV4-2, with 7 bases aligning to TRBD2. With V trimmed by 1 base and J by 1 base, 2 bases remained unmatched. CDR3 length equals 15 residues. The germline CDR1 and CDR2 sequences are LGHNA and YNFKEQ. CDR3 sequence: CASSQGAGGTDTQYF. Here the CDR3 DNA reads TGTGCCAGCAGCCAAGGTGCGGGGGGCACAGATACGCAGTATTTT.

The CDR3 region is CATTMGPPYEQYF. CDR3 nucleotides: TGCGCAACTACCATGGGGCCGCCCTACGAGCAGTACTTC. The rearrangement links TRBV23-1 to TRBJ2-7; a weak D match, TRBD1 (5 bases). TRBV23-1 is recorded as an ORF, its role being uncertain. The CDR3 extends over 13 amino acids.

The V call is TRBV5-1, the J call TRBJ1-1; the D gene is possibly TRBD1 (5 bases). Between the trimmed V and J ends, which lost 4 bases and 4 bases, there was a span of 14 bases. There are 14 residues in the CDR3. The germline V gene encodes CDR1 SGHRS and CDR2 YFSETQ. As DNA, the CDR3 is TGCGCCAGCAGCCCCGGGACGGGAGGCACTGAAGCTTTCTTT. Residues: CASSPGTGGTEAFF. The whole variable domain, remainder taken from reference TRBV5-1 and TRBJ1-1, is KAGVTQTPRYLIKTRGQQVTLSCSPISGHRSVSWYQQTPGQGLQFLFEYFSETQRNKGNFPGRFSGRQFSNSRSEMNVSTLELGDSALYLCASSPGTGGTEAFFGQGTRLTVV.

The sample holds a few counts of this clone. The V gene is TRBV6-1, the J gene TRBJ2-3; the match to TRBD2 covers 13 bases. The V and J ends lost 6 bases and 2 bases, in that order; junction bases with no gene match: 2. CDR3 length equals 15 residues. Looked up from germline, CDR1 is MNHNS and CDR2 is SASEGT. As DNA, the CDR3 is TGTGCCAGCAGCGGACTAGCGGGGGCCACAGATACGCAGTATTTT. Amino acid sequence: CASSGLAGATDTQYF.

A note on this clone: The sample carries other DNA sequences with the same CDR3. This chain links TRBV13 with TRBJ1-1; 7 nucleotides match TRBD1. The CDR3 is made up of 16 amino acids. J was trimmed by 0 bases and V by 5 bases; bases with no gene match: 9. The germline CDR1 and CDR2 sequences are PRHDT and FYEKMQ (reference sequence). CDR3 sequence (DNA): TGTGCCAGCAGCACGCGGGACAGCACTATGAACACTGAAGCTTTCTTT. Its protein is CASSTRDSTMNTEAFF.

CDR3 loop: CASSIAGGNTGELFF. The DNA of the CDR3 is TGTGCCAGTAGTATAGCGGGAGGGAACACCGGGGAGCTGTTTTTT. The V and J genes are TRBV19 and TRBJ2-2; 7 bases map to TRBD2. The CDR3 is 15 amino acids. The ends lost 1 base at V and 1 base at J; junction bases unmatched: 0. In germline, CDR1 is LNHDA, CDR2 SQIVND (reference sequence).

This chain links TRBV5-1 with TRBJ2-1; D uncertain. The germline V gene encodes CDR1 SGHRS and CDR2 YFSETQ. The ends were cut back, 6 bases at V and 3 bases at J, with 13 bases in the middle. The CDR3 spans 14 residues. CDR3 sequence (DNA): TGCGCCAGCAAAGGCACGACAAACTACAATGAGCAGTTCTTC. It translates to CASKGTTNYNEQFF.

The genes are TRBV6-4 and TRBJ2-1; 15 bases map to TRBD2. There are 16 residues in the CDR3. The V gene end was trimmed by 5 bases and the J gene end by 8 bases; junction bases not matched to a gene: 7. Per germline, CDR1 MRHNA and CDR2 SNTAGT. The CDR3 DNA reads TGTGCCAGCAGTCCCGGACTAGCGGGAGGGCCACATGAGCAGTTCTTC. The encoded protein is CASSPGLAGGPHEQFF.